The 5 T cell receptor beta chains below were found in one sample sequenced in a study of monozygotic twins with cystic fibrosis. The repertoire was sequenced with immunoSEQ multiplex PCR; TCRdb's copy has only in-frame clones and lacks some. Here the sample spans about 35,000 clones, more than 60% being singletons. The sequencing input was blood. These TCRs come from a girl under 18 with cystic fibrosis.

In DNA, the CDR3 is TGTGCCTGGAGGGACCTGAACACTGAAGCTTTCTTT. It is translated as CAWRDLNTEAFF. This rearrangement joins TRBV30 to TRBJ1-1, with no clear D. The CDR3 runs to 12 residues. The germline V gene has CDR1 GTSNPN and CDR2 SVGIG (reference sequence). Trimming cost V 3 bases and J 0 bases, with 5 bases left between them.

The chain is built from TRBV9 and TRBJ2-3, with D possibly being TRBD2 (5 bases). Germline-derived CDR1 and CDR2 are SGDLS and YYNGEE. The CDR3 extends over 17 amino acids. Trimming removed 0 bases from V and 4 bases from J, with 18 bases in between. The CDR3 spells CASSVEGFWGSADTQYF. The CDR3 coding sequence is TGTGCCAGCAGCGTAGAAGGGTTTTGGGGTAGCGCAGATACGCAGTATTTT.

The gene calls are TRBV6-5 and TRBJ2-2; 10 bases are shared with TRBD2. Germline CDR1 and CDR2: MNHEY and SVGAGI. After removal of 4 bases from V and 4 bases from J, the junction contained 3 bases not matched to a gene. The CDR3 contains 15 residues. CDR3 sequence (DNA): TGTGCCAGCAGTTCCAGCGGGAGGGGCACCGGGGAGCTGTTTTTT. As protein: CASSSSGRGTGELFF.

V is TRBV27 and J is TRBJ2-7; the match to TRBD1 covers 11 bases. Trimming at V came to 6 bases and at J to 7 bases, leaving 14 bases not matched to a gene. Germline CDR1 is MNHEY and CDR2 is SMNVEV (reference sequence). The CDR3 extends over 16 amino acids. CDR3 sequence (DNA): TGTGCCAGCAGAGCACTTACCGGGACAGGGGGAACGGAGCAGTACTTC. This gives the protein CASRALTGTGGTEQYF.

The chain carries TRBV27 and TRBJ2-7, with 9 bases fitting TRBD2. The length of the CDR3 is 17 residues. CDR1 is MNHEY and CDR2 is SMNVEV in the germline V gene (reference sequence). V gave up 5 bases and J gave up 2 bases; unmatched junction bases: 13. This chain's CDR3 is CASSLVTGVAGAYEQYF. In DNA, the CDR3 is TGTGCCAGCAGTCTAGTAACGGGGGTAGCGGGAGCCTACGAGCAGTACTTC.